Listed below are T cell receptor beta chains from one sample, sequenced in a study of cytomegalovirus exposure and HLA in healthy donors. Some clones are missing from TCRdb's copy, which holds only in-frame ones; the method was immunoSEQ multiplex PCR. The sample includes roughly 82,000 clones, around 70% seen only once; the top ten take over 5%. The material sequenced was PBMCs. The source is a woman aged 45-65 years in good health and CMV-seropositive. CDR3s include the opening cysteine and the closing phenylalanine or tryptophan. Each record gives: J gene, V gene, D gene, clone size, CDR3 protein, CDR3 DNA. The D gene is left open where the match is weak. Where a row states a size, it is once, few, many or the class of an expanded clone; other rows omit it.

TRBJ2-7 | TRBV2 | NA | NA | CASEGTEVPYEQYF | TGTGCCAGCGAAGGCACCGAGGTCCCCTACGAGCAGTACTTC
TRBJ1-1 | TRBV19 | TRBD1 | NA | CASSYTGQRNWYRMNTEAFF | TGTGCCAGTAGTTATACGGGACAGAGGAATTGGTACCGCATGAACACTGAAGCTTTCTTT
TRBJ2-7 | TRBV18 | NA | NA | CASSPRVEQYF | TGTGCCAGCTCACCGCGGGTCGAGCAGTACTTC
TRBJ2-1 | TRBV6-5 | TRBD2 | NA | CASSYFTGGPGNEQFF | TGTGCCAGCAGTTACTTTACGGGAGGGCCGGGGAATGAGCAGTTCTTC
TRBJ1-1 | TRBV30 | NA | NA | CAWNRQADTEAFF | TGTGCCTGGAACCGACAGGCCGACACTGAAGCTTTCTTT
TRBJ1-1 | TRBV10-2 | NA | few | CASSGDRRGAFF | TGCGCCAGCAGTGGAGACCGGAGGGGAGCTTTCTTT
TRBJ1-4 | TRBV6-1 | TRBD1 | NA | CASRKDRVSNEKLFF | TGTGCCAGCAGGAAGGACAGGGTTTCTAATGAAAAACTGTTTTTT
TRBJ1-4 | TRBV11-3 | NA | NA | CASSRNGDEKLFF | TGTGCCAGCAGCCGAAATGGAGATGAAAAACTGTTTTTT
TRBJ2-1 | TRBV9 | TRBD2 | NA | CASSVSGNSYNEQFF | TGTGCCAGCAGCGTCAGCGGGAACTCCTACAATGAGCAGTTCTTC
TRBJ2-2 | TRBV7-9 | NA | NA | CSSSWPHGELFF | TGTTCCAGCAGCTGGCCCCACGGGGAGCTGTTTTTT
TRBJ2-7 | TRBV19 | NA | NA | CASRFRQASSYEQYF | TGTGCCAGTCGATTCAGACAGGCCAGCTCCTACGAGCAGTACTTC
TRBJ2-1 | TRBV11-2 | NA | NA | CASSRSGEQFF | TGTGCCAGCAGCAGGTCAGGGGAGCAGTTCTTC
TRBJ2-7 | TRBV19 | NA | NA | CATSVRDYEQYF | TGTGCCACCTCCGTCCGGGACTACGAGCAGTACTTC
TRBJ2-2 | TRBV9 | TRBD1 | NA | CASSASETGRTGELFF | TGTGCCAGCAGCGCGAGCGAGACAGGGCGCACCGGGGAGCTGTTTTTT
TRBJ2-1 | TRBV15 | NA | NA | CATSRDSSFAQQFF | TGTGCCACCAGCAGAGATTCTAGTTTCGCGCAGCAGTTCTTC
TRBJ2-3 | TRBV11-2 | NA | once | CASSQSDTQYF | TGTGCCAGCAGCCAGTCAGATACGCAGTATTTT
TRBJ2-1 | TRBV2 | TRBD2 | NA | CASSEGGGSVTEQFF | TGTGCCAGCAGTGAGGGTGGCGGGAGCGTAACTGAGCAGTTCTTC
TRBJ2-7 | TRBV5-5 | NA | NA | CASSWTGRAYEQYF | TGTGCCAGCAGCTGGACCGGGAGAGCCTACGAGCAGTACTTC
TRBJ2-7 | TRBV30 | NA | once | CAWLAGLRGEQYF | TGTGCCTGGTTAGCAGGACTACGGGGCGAGCAGTACTTC